The TCR beta chain described here comes from a study of blood T cell repertoires in COVID-19. On the study more broadly: Samples taken during acute and convalescent COVID-19 were collected in the United States, Italy and Spain.

Original methodology: Quantification of nucleated cells was approximated via reference gene primer amplification. Method: immunoSEQ multiplex PCR; TCRdb's copy keeps in-frame clones and lacks some. V and J calls and clone size come straight from that table; D and trimming were deduced from the DNA. Here the sample spans nearly 25,000 clones, around 83% being singletons. With V trimmed by 4 bases and J by 0 bases, 2 bases remained unmatched. This CDR3 is 15 amino acids long. CDR1 is SSHAT and CDR2 is FNYEAQ in the germline V gene (reference sequence). The clonotype comes from a human donor in a cohort sampled during active COVID-19. V usage is TRBV7-7 and J usage is TRBJ2-2; 7 bases match TRBD2. Sequences were obtained from peripheral blood. The CDR3 protein is CASSSGTTNTGELFF. In DNA form, the CDR3 reads TGTGCCAGCAGCTCAGGGACTACGAACACCGGGGAGCTGTTTTTT.